The sequence of this T cell receptor beta chain was determined in a study of blood T cell repertoires in COVID-19. Turning to the study itself: The origin of the acute and convalescent COVID-19 samples was the United States, Italy and Spain. T cells, B-cell-depleted T cells, or PBMCs supplied cDNA or gDNA.

Original processing methods: Amplification of reference gene primers provided the estimated nucleated cell counts. Assay used: immunoSEQ multiplex PCR; TCRdb lists only in-frame clones, some missing. V and J calls and clone size follow that table, whereas D and trimming were derived from the DNA. The sample includes tens of thousands of clones, 78% of them seen just once. J gave up 5 bases and V 1 base, and 4 bases lay outside the gene matches. CDR3 length equals 15 residues. Germline CDR1 and CDR2: MGHRA and YSYEKL. The chain is built from TRBV4-1 and TRBJ2-5, with 10 bases fitting TRBD2. The material sequenced was peripheral blood. This sequence was found in a human donor in a cohort sampled during active COVID-19. The CDR3 sequence: CASSQVSGGWETQYF. The CDR3 bases are TGCGCCAGCAGCCAAGTTAGCGGGGGGTGGGAGACCCAGTACTTC.